This entry features one TCR beta chain sequence. Trimming at V came to 5 bases and at J to 0 bases, leaving 10 bases not matched to a gene. The CDR3 runs 18 residues. CDR1 is SEHNR and CDR2 is FQNEAQ in the germline V gene (reference sequence). This sample is drawn from a study of blood T cell repertoires in COVID-19. TCRdb's table, derived via immunoSEQ multiplex PCR, lists solely in-frame clones and lacks some. This sample has 400,000 to 450,000 clones; less than 95% occur once, and the top ten carry about 0.6%. Sample: PBMCs or T cells enriched from blood (not recorded which). J is TRBJ2-2 and V is TRBV7-9, with 9 bases fitting TRBD2. This TCR came from a man in his late teens or twenties who had recovered from COVID-19. CDR3 coding DNA: TGTGCCAGCAGCCACACTAGACTAGCGGAATCGAACACCGGGGAGCTGTTTTTT. This translates into CASSHTRLAESNTGELFF. The full variable domain, in which reference TRBV7-9 and TRBJ2-2 provide the parts outside the CDR3, is DTGVSQNPRHKITKRGQNVTFRCDPISEHNRLYWYRQTLGQGPEFLTYFQNEAQLEKSRLLSDRFSAERPKGSFSTLEIQRTEQGDSAMYLCASSHTRLAESNTGELFFGEGSRLTVL.